These 28 T cell receptor beta chains were all obtained from the same sample, sequenced in a study of breast tumors, draining lymph nodes, adjacent tissues. Axillary draining lymph nodes of breast cancer patients supplied the node samples. TCRdb reprocessed the multiplex PCR reads via MiXCR and lists one record per CDR3 protein. The sample shows nearly 110,000 distinct CDR3 sequences, roughly 33% of them seen only once. Sequenced material: axillary lymph node tissue. These receptors were collected from a female donor with breast cancer. Some clones in this sample may be carry-over from other donors' samples.

Worth noting for this clonotype: Sequence at one end of the junction differs from germline and may be a read error. The CDR3 protein is CASSSSRGGTGEPFF. CDR3 nucleotides: TGTGCCAGCAGTTCCTCCCGCGGGGGCACCGGGGAGCCGTTTTTT. The rearrangement uses TRBV6-5 and TRBJ2-2, with D perhaps matching TRBD2 (7 bases). The CDR3 has 15 residues. CDR1 is MNHEY and CDR2 is SVGAGI in the germline V gene.

For the CDR3, the DNA is TGCGCCAGCAGCCACATGGGGGGCCCAAGTAATGAGCAGTTCTTC. It specifies CASSHMGGPSNEQFF. This rearrangement joins TRBV4-1 to TRBJ2-1; possibly TRBD1 or TRBD2 for D (6 bases each). Trimming removed 3 bases at V and 7 bases at J, with 16 bases between. Germline CDR1 and CDR2: MGHRA and YSYEKL. CDR3 size: 15 residues.

This clonotype has only a few counts. The V call is TRBV18, the J call TRBJ2-4; 8 nucleotides align to TRBD1. V shed 4 bases, J shed 5 bases, and the junction held 10 bases outside the gene matches. CDR1 is KGHSH, CDR2 LQKENI, per germline. The CDR3 covers 16 residues. CDR3 protein: CASSRPTGVIQNIQYF. The CDR3 DNA is TGTGCCAGCTCACGCCCGACAGGGGTAATCCAAAACATTCAGTACTTC.

Worth noting for this clonotype: A much larger clonotype is one base distant, so this may be a read error. The rearrangement uses TRBV5-1 and TRBJ2-1, with 10 bases lining up with TRBD2. The germline V gene has CDR1 SGHRS and CDR2 YFSETQ. The CDR3 totals 17 residues. The V gene end was trimmed by 0 bases and the J gene end by 7 bases; junction bases not matched to a gene: 10. As DNA, the CDR3 is TGCGCCAGCAGCTTGGGGTTCAGCGGGGGGGCCGGAAATGAGCAGTTCTTC. As protein: CASSLGFSGGAGNEQFF.

Many counts were recorded for this clonotype. The rearrangement joins TRBV20-1 to TRBJ1-5; maybe TRBD1 (5 bases). The CDR3 is made up of 13 amino acids. The ends were cut back, 3 bases at V and 3 bases at J, with 9 bases in the middle. Per germline, CDR1 DFQATT and CDR2 SNEGSKA (reference sequence). CDR3 sequence reads: CSARGQLNQPQHF. The CDR3 DNA reads as TGCAGTGCTAGGGGGCAACTCAATCAGCCCCAGCATTTT.

The V and J genes are TRBV4-2 and TRBJ2-3; 11 nucleotides match TRBD2. CDR3 size: 17 residues. Germline assignment: CDR1 LGHNA and CDR2 YNFKEQ. Trimming took 3 bases from V and 0 from J; bases not matched to a gene: 5. CDR3 DNA sequence: TGTGCCAGCAGCCATATGGGACTAGCGGCAAGCACAGATACGCAGTATTTT. It is translated as CASSHMGLAASTDTQYF.

This clonotype was observed many times. The chain combines TRBV7-9 with TRBJ1-5; D not resolved. Germline CDR1 reads SEHNR; CDR2 reads FQNEAQ (reference sequence). This CDR3 is built from 13 residues. Trimming left V 3 bases short and J 1 base short, with 4 bases between. The CDR3 protein is CASSFKSNQPQHF. The CDR3 DNA is TGTGCCAGCAGCTTTAAAAGCAATCAGCCCCAGCATTTT.

The rearrangement links TRBV4-2 to TRBJ1-6; TRBD1 might be the D (6 bases). The germline gives CDR1 LGHNA, CDR2 YNFKEQ. Trimming left V 1 base short and J 7 bases short, with 11 bases between. This CDR3 contains 15 residues. Here the CDR3 reads CASSQGSQGNSPLHF. CDR3 DNA: TGTGCCAGCAGCCAAGGGTCCCAGGGGAATTCACCCCTCCACTTT.

The genes are TRBV7-3 and TRBJ2-7, with 9 bases lining up with TRBD1. This CDR3 region has 13 residues. Germline CDR1 is SGHTA and CDR2 is FQGTGA. The ends lost 5 bases at V and 4 bases at J; junction bases unmatched: 3. As DNA, the CDR3 is TGTGCCAGCAGCAAGACAGGGGGGTACGAGCAGTACTTC. This gives the protein CASSKTGGYEQYF. Complete variable domain (other parts from reference TRBV7-3 and TRBJ2-7): GAGVSQTPSNKVTEKGKYVELRCDPISGHTALYWYRQSLGQGPEFLIYFQGTGAADDSGLPNDRFFAVRPEGSVSTLKIQRTERGDSAVYLCASSKTGGYEQYFGPGTRLTVT.

This clonotype occurred many times. The J gene is TRBJ2-2, the V gene TRBV11-2; possible D gene TRBD1, 6 bases. CDR3 length: 14 amino acids. CDR1 and CDR2 (germline): SGHAT, FQNNGV. Trimming pared 5 bases from V and 3 bases from J, leaving 10 bases between. CDR3 DNA: TGTGCCAGCAGCGTAAACAGGGACACCGGGGAGCTGTTTTTT. This sequence encodes CASSVNRDTGELFF.

This clonotype was detected many times. The CDR3 DNA follows: TGTGCCAGCTCACCAGGGGGCTCGAGCTATGGCTACACCTTC. Amino acid sequence: CASSPGGSSYGYTF. The chain joins TRBV18 to TRBJ1-2; D is possibly TRBD1 (6 bases). The CDR3 loop spans 14 amino acids. The germline V gene encodes CDR1 KGHSH and CDR2 LQKENI. Trimming removed 2 bases from V and 4 bases from J, with 11 bases in between.

This clonotype was detected ten times or more. V is TRBV7-3 and J is TRBJ2-1; 13 bases match TRBD2. This CDR3 is 17 amino acids long. Losses at the gene ends were 1 base for V and 8 bases for J; bases not matched to a gene: 8. Germline CDR1 reads SGHTA; CDR2 reads FQGTGA. CDR3 residues: CASSLMGGLAGIHEQFF. In nucleotides, the CDR3 is TGTGCCAGCAGCTTAATGGGGGGACTAGCGGGAATCCATGAGCAGTTCTTC.

The sample holds many counts of this clonotype. With a much larger clone just one base away, this may be a read error. V and J are TRBV20-1 and TRBJ1-2; D gene uncertain. The CDR3 runs to 12 residues. Germline V lookup: CDR1 DFQATT, CDR2 SNEGSKA (reference sequence). The CDR3 loop reads CSARGGEGGSTF. The CDR3 coding sequence is TGCAGTGCTAGAGGGGGTGAGGGTGGCTCCACCTTC.

The rearrangement uses TRBV6-1 and TRBJ2-7, with unresolved D. V was shortened by 4 bases and J by 3 bases, with 16 bases between the two germline ends. CDR1 and CDR2 from the germline V gene are MNHNS and SASEGT. The CDR3 sequence is 15 residues long. DNA for the CDR3: TGTGCCAGCAGTGGCCGGAGACCCTCGGGCTACGAGCAGTACTTC. This codes for CASSGRRPSGYEQYF.

This rearrangement joins TRBV7-9 to TRBJ2-7; 8 bases fit TRBD2. The CDR3 spans 15 residues. CDR1 is SEHNR and CDR2 is FQNEAQ in the germline V gene (reference sequence). V was pared by 6 bases and J by 5 bases, with 12 bases of the junction left unmatched. CDR3: CASSPSGGANDEQYF. CDR3 nucleotides: TGTGCCAGCAGTCCGTCGGGGGGGGCTAACGACGAGCAGTACTTC.

This clonotype was found a few times. Since a much larger clone is just one base distant, this may be a read error. This rearrangement joins TRBV12-5 to TRBJ1-5, with 8 nucleotides matching TRBD1. The V gene's germline CDR1 is LGHNT and CDR2 FRNRAP. Trimming took 4 bases from V and 2 from J; bases not matched to a gene: 4. The CDR3 has 15 residues. The CDR3 nucleotides are TGTGCTAGTGGTTGCGACAGGGGAGGCAATCAGCCCCAGCATTTT. Translation gives CASGCDRGGNQPQHF.

Many counts were recorded for this clonotype. The chain recombines TRBV19 with TRBJ1-2; a possible D gene is TRBD1 (5 bases). CDR1 is LNHDA, CDR2 SQIVND, per germline (reference sequence). V was shortened by 4 bases and J by 2 bases, with 5 bases between the two germline ends. The CDR3 extends over 12 amino acids. CDR3 amino acids: CASSRGNYGYTF. CDR3 coding DNA: TGTGCCAGTAGTAGGGGGAACTATGGCTACACCTTC.

This clonotype was counted once. The chain recombines TRBV6-5 with TRBJ1-2; D unresolved. Looked up from germline, CDR1 is MNHEY and CDR2 is SVGAGI. With 6 bases removed from V and 7 bases from J, the gap between germline ends came to 15 bases. The CDR3 extends over 13 amino acids. The DNA of the CDR3 is TGTGCCAGCAGACCCGTGCCCGACGGTGGCTACACCTTC. Protein: CASRPVPDGGYTF.

This clonotype was recorded at least ten times. The CDR3 region is CSFLPEPHQPQHF. CDR3 sequence (DNA): TGCAGTTTTCTTCCAGAACCCCATCAGCCCCAGCATTTT. This sequence joins TRBV20-1 and TRBJ1-5; D unclear. Germline CDR1 reads DFQATT; CDR2 reads SNEGSKA (reference sequence). Trimming stripped 8 bases from V and 5 bases from J, with 16 bases between. The CDR3 extends over 13 amino acids.

This clonotype was detected ten times or more. V gene TRBV29-1 combines with J gene TRBJ2-3; 7 bases align to TRBD1. Germline CDR1 reads SQVTM; CDR2 reads ANQGSEA. The length of the CDR3 is 14 residues. With V trimmed by 6 bases and J by 0 bases, 6 bases remained unmatched. CDR3 sequence (DNA): TGCAGCGTCATAAGGGACAGTAGCACAGATACGCAGTATTTT. It translates to CSVIRDSSTDTQYF.

Points on this clonotype: An end of the junction does not agree with germline; a read error may underlie this. The chain uses TRBV6-1 and TRBJ2-2; D is perhaps TRBD1 or TRBD2 (5 bases each). The CDR3 loop spans 15 amino acids. The V gene's germline CDR1 is MNHNS and CDR2 SASEGT. CDR3 nucleotide sequence: TGTGCCAGCGGGGAACCGGGACGGAACACCGGGGAGCCGTTTTTT. Translated: CASGEPGRNTGEPFF.

This clonotype has a count of ten or more. This rearrangement joins TRBV12-3 or TRBV12-4 to TRBJ2-4; D tentatively reads TRBD1 or TRBD2 (5 bases each). V lost 3 bases and J 3 bases, leaving 15 bases between the germline ends. The CDR3 sequence is 16 residues long. The chain's CDR3 is CASSFARDGVKNIQYF. The CDR3 nucleotides read TGTGCCAGCAGTTTTGCCAGGGACGGGGTCAAAAACATTCAGTACTTC.

Judged by abundance, this clonotype is medium-sized (0.01 to 0.1%). The genes are TRBV9 and TRBJ2-5; D is perhaps TRBD1 (6 bases). V was pared by 1 base and J by 2 bases, with 9 bases between. Germline assignment: CDR1 SGDLS and CDR2 YYNGEE. There are 14 residues in the CDR3. For the CDR3, the DNA is TGTGCCAGCAGCGTACAGGGGACGCAAGAGACCCAGTACTTC. Protein: CASSVQGTQETQYF.

This clonotype was counted ten times or more. The chain carries TRBV5-1 and TRBJ1-2; no clear D gene. Trimming took off 6 bases at V and 4 bases at J, with 13 bases between the two ends. The CDR3 length is 13 residues. From germline, CDR1 is SGHRS and CDR2 YFSETQ. The CDR3 reads CASNSGEGYGYTF. In DNA form, the CDR3 reads TGCGCCAGCAATTCCGGGGAAGGCTATGGCTACACCTTC.

As regards this clonotype: This may be a read error: a much more frequent sequence differs by one nucleotide. The chain combines TRBV6-2 or TRBV6-3 with TRBJ2-3; D is perhaps TRBD1 or TRBD2 (5 bases each). CDR1 is MNHEY, CDR2 SVGEGT, per germline. This CDR3 has 16 residues. CDR3 loop: CASSYVDWGSTDTKYF. CDR3 sequence (DNA): TGTGCCAGCAGTTACGTGGATTGGGGGAGCACAGATACGAAGTATTTT.

Many counts were recorded for this clonotype. The chain joins TRBV28 to TRBJ2-7, with TRBD2 as a possible D gene (5 bases). Germline CDR1 reads MDHEN; CDR2 reads SYDVKM. V lost 10 bases and J 2 bases, leaving 15 bases between the germline ends. This CDR3 has 13 residues. The CDR3 is CAIRAGRAYEQYF. The CDR3 DNA is TGTGCCATCCGTGCGGGTAGGGCCTACGAGCAGTACTTC.

This chain uses TRBV14 with TRBJ1-3, with TRBD1 as a possible D gene (5 bases). The CDR3 totals 13 residues. The ends were cut back, 5 bases at V and 6 bases at J, with 11 bases in the middle. Looked up from germline, CDR1 is SGHDN and CDR2 is FVKESK. The CDR3 DNA is TGTGCCAGCAGCGTAGAGGGACTAAACACCATATATTTT. This codes for CASSVEGLNTIYF.

This clonotype came up a few times. A much larger clone differs by one base, so this may be a read error. The gene calls are TRBV9 and TRBJ1-6, with D uncertain. Germline-derived CDR1 and CDR2 are SGDLS and YYNGEE. The CDR3 covers 14 residues. The CDR3 region has the DNA TGTGCCAGCAGCGTAGGGCATGATAATTCACCCCTCCCCTTT. Protein sequence: CASSVGHDNSPLPF.